A selection of T cell receptor beta chains follows, all from one sample in a study of glioma-infiltrating T cells. MiXCR, applied by TCRdb to the multiplex PCR reads, yields one record per CDR3 protein. The profile covers over 120,000 distinct CDR3 sequences, with around 42% appearing a single time and more than 15% taken by the ten largest. Sequencing was done on a sample of glioma tissue, nonneoplastic brain tissue, or PBMCs (not recorded which). All receptors derive from a human donor with low-grade glioma or glioblastoma, undergoing nonglioma brain surgery, or in good health (not recorded which). The conserved cysteine and the conserved F or W are not part of the CDR3 here. D genes are given only for firm matches.

V,J,D,CDR3
TRBV6-1,TRBJ2-7,TRBD2,ASSESGLAENSYEQY
TRBV11-2,TRBJ2-7,.,ASSSRYQYGYEQY
TRBV20-1,TRBJ2-5,.,SASSARVLETQY
TRBV7-3,TRBJ2-3,.,ASSSDHSDTQY
TRBV20-1,TRBJ2-2,TRBD2,SASEKRGANTGELF
TRBV7-9,TRBJ2-7,.,ASSSYYEQY
TRBV7-9,TRBJ2-7,.,ASSLGTAAYEQY
TRBV2,TRBJ2-2,.,ASSLAQAGPTGELF
TRBV4-1,TRBJ2-2,.,ASSQEPGQAGELF
TRBV6-2/TRBV6-3,TRBJ2-7,.,ASSYWRARDSYEQY
TRBV20-1,TRBJ1-2,TRBD1,SASPGGRGYT
TRBV6-8,TRBJ1-1,.,ASSLARGSNTEAF
TRBV6-6,TRBJ2-7,TRBD1,ASSYSWDRVAYEQY
TRBV10-3,TRBJ1-1,.,AIKDAATNTEAF
TRBV20-1,TRBJ2-3,TRBD2,SASRTSGGYDTQY
TRBV20-1,TRBJ2-5,.,SAPPLHLQETQY
TRBV6-1,TRBJ2-7,TRBD1,ASIPGQDSYEQY